The 5 T cell receptor beta chains below were found in one sample sequenced in a study of blood T cells in healthy people across ages. A sample-barcoded 5' primer and a J-beta primer mix were used in a second PCR of about 6 to 11 cycles. TCRdb used MiXCR to reprocess the 5' RACE reads, holding one entry per CDR3 protein. The sample includes about 780,000 distinct CDR3 sequences, about half of them seen just once. Source material: blood. Source of these receptors: an elderly man in good health.

The V call is TRBV18, the J call TRBJ2-4, with 11 bases lining up with TRBD1. The DNA end favors TRBJ2-7, so the J call may be wrong. The CDR3 covers 14 residues. From germline, CDR1 is KGHSH and CDR2 LQKENI. The CDR3 coding sequence is TGTGCCAGCTCCCCAGGGGACAGGGGGTACGAGCAGTACTTC. Amino acid sequence: CASSPGDRGYEQYF.

V usage is TRBV4-2 and J usage is TRBJ2-1; D is perhaps TRBD1 (5 bases). Near its end, the DNA agrees better with TRBJ2-7, so the J call may be wrong. The germline V gene encodes CDR1 LGHNA and CDR2 YNFKEQ. The CDR3 runs 16 residues. The CDR3 coding sequence is TGTGCCAGCAGCCAAGAGTTGTTTCAGGGATACAATGAGCAGTACTTC. It codes for CASSQELFQGYNEQYF.

This chain joins TRBV20-1 and TRBJ2-1, with D uncertain. Trimming stripped 0 bases from V and 6 bases from J, with 18 bases between. The CDR3 contains 16 residues. CDR1 and CDR2 from the germline V gene are DFQATT and SNEGSKA (reference sequence). The CDR3 loop is CSARDIMKPPPNEQFF. DNA of the CDR3: TGCAGTGCTAGAGATATAATGAAGCCCCCCCCCAATGAGCAGTTCTTC.

CDR3 sequence reads: CSANPGASFYEQYF. CDR3 nucleotide sequence: TGCAGTGCCAACCCTGGGGCTAGTTTCTACGAGCAGTACTTC. The chain joins TRBV20-1 to TRBJ2-4, with D possibly matching TRBD1 (5 bases). The closer fit of TRBJ2-7 to the DNA end suggests the J call may be wrong. From germline, CDR1 is DFQATT and CDR2 SNEGSKA (reference sequence). The CDR3 is made up of 14 amino acids.

The chain's CDR3 is CSARDLASTADTQYF. CDR3 nucleotides: TGCAGTGCTAGAGATCTAGCGTCGACCGCAGATACGCAGTATTTT. The rearrangement links TRBV20-1 to TRBJ2-3; maybe TRBD2 (6 bases). Germline CDR1 is DFQATT and CDR2 is SNEGSKA (reference sequence). V was shortened by 0 bases and J by 4 bases, with 14 bases between the two germline ends. This CDR3 spans 15 amino acids.